This TCR beta chain emerged from a study of spatial heterogeneity in lung cancer. Indicated time point: sample taken at primary tumor resection. Germline trimming cut 7 bases from V and 2 bases from J; bases unmatched to any gene: 7. The CDR3 consists of 15 residues. The germline V gene has CDR1 MNHNS and CDR2 SASEGT. TCRdb re-called the 5' RACE reads through MiXCR, storing one row per CDR3 protein. The sample holds over 50,000 distinct CDR3 sequences, approximately 6% seen once. The clonotype comes from a female donor with early-stage non-small cell lung cancer. Sequencing was performed on PBMCs, taken at surgery. The chain has TRBV6-1 and TRBJ2-1; 8 bases fit TRBD1. CDR3 in amino acids: CASIGQGRTYNEQFF. The CDR3 nucleotides are TGTGCCAGCATCGGACAGGGCAGAACCTACAATGAGCAGTTCTTC.